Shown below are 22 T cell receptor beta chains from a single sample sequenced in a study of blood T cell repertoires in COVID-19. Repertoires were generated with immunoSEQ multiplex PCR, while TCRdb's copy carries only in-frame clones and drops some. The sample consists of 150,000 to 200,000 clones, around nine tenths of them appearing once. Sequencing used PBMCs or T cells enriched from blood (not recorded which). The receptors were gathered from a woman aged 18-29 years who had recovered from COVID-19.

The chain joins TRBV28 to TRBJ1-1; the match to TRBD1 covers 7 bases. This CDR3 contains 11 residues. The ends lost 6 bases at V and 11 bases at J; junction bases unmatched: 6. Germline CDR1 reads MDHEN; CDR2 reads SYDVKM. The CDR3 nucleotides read TGTGCCAGCAGAGTGACAGGGTCGGCTTTCTTT. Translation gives CASRVTGSAFF.

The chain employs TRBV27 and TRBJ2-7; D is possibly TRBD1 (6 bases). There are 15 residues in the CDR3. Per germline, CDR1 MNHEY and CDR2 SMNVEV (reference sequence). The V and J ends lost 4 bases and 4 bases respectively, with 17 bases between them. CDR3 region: CASSSQRGNIYEQYF. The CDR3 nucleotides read TGTGCCAGCAGTTCTCAGAGGGGGAATATTTACGAGCAGTACTTC.

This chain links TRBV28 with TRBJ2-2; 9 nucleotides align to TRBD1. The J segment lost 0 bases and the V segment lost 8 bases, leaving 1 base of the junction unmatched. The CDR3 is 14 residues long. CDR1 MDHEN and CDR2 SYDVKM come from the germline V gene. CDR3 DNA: TGTGCCAGCTGGGACAGGGCGAACACCGGGGAGCTGTTTTTT. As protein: CASWDRANTGELFF.

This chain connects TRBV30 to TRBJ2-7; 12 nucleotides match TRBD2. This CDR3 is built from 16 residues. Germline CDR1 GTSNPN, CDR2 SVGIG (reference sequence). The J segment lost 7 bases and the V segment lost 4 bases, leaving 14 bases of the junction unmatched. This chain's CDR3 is CAWNPGRTSGIGEQYF. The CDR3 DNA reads TGTGCCTGGAACCCAGGGAGGACTAGCGGGATTGGGGAGCAGTACTTC.

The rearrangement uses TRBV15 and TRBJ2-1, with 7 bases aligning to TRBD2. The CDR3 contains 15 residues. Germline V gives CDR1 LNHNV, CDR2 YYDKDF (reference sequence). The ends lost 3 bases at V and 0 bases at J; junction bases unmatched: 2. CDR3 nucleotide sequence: TGTGCCACCAGCAGGGGCGGGAGCTCCTACAATGAGCAGTTCTTC. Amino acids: CATSRGGSSYNEQFF.

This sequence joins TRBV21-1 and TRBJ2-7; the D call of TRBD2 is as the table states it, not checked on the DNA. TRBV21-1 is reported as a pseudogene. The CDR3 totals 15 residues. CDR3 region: CASSSGLGGLKEQYF. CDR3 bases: TGTGCCAGCAGCAGCGGACTGGGAGGCCTTAAGGAGCAGTACTTC.

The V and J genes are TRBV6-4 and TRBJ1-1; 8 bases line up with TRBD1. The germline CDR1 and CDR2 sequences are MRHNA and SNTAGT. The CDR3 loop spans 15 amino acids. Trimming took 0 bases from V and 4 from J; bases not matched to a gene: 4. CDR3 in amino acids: CASSDSAGGSTEAFF. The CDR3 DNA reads TGTGCCAGCAGTGACTCAGCAGGGGGCAGCACTGAAGCTTTCTTT.

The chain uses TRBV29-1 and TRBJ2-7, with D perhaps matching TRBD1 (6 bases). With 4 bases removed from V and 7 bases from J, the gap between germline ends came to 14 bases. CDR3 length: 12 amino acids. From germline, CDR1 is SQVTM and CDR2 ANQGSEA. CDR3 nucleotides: TGCAGCGTTGCTACCCTACAGGGTGAGCAGTACTTC. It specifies CSVATLQGEQYF.

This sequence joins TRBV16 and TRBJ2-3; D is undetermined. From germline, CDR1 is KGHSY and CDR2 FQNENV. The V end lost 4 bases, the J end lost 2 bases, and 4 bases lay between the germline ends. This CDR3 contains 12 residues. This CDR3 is CASSRYTDTQYF. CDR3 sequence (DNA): TGTGCCAGCAGCCGCTACACAGATACGCAGTATTTT.

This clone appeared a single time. Here the CDR3 reads CAIGGASGANVLTF. CDR3 nucleotide sequence: TGTGCCATCGGCGGGGCTAGTGGGGCCAACGTCCTGACTTTC. The chain couples TRBV10-3 to TRBJ2-6; TRBD2 might be the D (6 bases). Germline assignment: CDR1 ENHRY and CDR2 SYGVKD. This CDR3 contains 14 residues. V was shortened by 8 bases and J by 3 bases, with 11 bases between the two germline ends.

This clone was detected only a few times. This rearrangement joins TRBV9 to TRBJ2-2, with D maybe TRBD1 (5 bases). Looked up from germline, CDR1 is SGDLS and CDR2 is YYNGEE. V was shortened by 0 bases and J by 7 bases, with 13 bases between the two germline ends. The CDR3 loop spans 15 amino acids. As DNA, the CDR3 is TGTGCCAGCAGCGTAGCACCGGGCAGGGACGGGGAGCTGTTTTTT. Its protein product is CASSVAPGRDGELFF.

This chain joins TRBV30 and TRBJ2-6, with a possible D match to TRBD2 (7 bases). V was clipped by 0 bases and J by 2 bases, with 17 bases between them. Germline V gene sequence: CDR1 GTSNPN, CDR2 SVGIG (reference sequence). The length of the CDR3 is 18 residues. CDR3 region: CAWSVRSGGPTGANVLTF. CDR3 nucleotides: TGTGCCTGGAGTGTACGTTCGGGGGGCCCCACTGGGGCCAACGTCCTGACTTTC.

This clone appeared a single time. The CDR3 loop reads CASSQDRTGENYGYTF. The CDR3 coding sequence is TGCGCCAGCAGCCAAGATAGGACAGGGGAGAACTATGGCTACACCTTC. The V and J genes are TRBV4-1 and TRBJ1-2; TRBD1 matches 9 bases. Germline lookup yields CDR1 MGHRA and CDR2 YSYEKL. The CDR3 loop spans 16 amino acids. V lost 0 bases, J lost 2 bases, and 4 bases stayed unmatched.

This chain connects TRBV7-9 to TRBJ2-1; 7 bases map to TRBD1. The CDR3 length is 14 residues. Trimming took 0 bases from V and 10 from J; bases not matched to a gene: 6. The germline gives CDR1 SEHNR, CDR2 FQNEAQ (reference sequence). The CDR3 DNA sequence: TGTGCCAGCAGCTTAGCGAGACAGGGACAGGAGCAGTTCTTC. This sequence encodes CASSLARQGQEQFF.

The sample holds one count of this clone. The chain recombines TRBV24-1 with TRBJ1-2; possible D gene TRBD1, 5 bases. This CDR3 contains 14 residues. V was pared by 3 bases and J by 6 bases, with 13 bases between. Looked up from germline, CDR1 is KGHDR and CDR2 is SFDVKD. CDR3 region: CATSDNRGSDGYTF. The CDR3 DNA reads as TGTGCCACCAGTGATAATCGGGGGTCGGATGGCTACACCTTC.

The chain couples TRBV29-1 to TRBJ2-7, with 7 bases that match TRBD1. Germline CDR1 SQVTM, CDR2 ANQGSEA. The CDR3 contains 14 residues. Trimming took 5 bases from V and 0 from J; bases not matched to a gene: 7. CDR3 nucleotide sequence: TGCAGCGTTTCCACGACAGGGAGCTCCTACGAGCAGTACTTC. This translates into CSVSTTGSSYEQYF.

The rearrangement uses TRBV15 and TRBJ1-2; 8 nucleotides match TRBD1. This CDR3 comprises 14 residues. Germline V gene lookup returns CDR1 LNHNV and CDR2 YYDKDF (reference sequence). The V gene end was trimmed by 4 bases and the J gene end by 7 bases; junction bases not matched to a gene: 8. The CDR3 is CATSNPQGAGGYTF. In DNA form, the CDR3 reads TGTGCCACCAGCAATCCCCAGGGGGCGGGTGGCTACACCTTC.

The CDR3 DNA reads as TGTGCCAGCAGTGCGGGTGTTTGGGGCAGGAAACTATACAATGAGCAGTTCTTC. Protein: CASSAGVWGRKLYNEQFF. The chain combines TRBV2 with TRBJ2-1; the D gene is possibly TRBD1 (5 bases). V was trimmed by 4 bases and J by 4 bases, leaving 23 bases between them. Germline-derived CDR1 and CDR2 are SNHLY and FYNNEI. This CDR3 region has 18 residues.

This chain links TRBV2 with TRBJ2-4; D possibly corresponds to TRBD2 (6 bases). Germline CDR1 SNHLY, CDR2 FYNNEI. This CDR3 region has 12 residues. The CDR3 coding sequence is TGTGCTGTGGAGGGGGCCAAAAACATTCAGTACTTC. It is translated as CAVEGAKNIQYF.

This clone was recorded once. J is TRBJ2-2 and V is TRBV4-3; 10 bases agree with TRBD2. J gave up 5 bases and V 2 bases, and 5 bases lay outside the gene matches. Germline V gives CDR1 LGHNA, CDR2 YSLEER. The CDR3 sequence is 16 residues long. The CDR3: CASSQLAGVGTGELFF. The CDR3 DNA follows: TGCGCCAGCAGCCAACTAGCGGGAGTGGGAACCGGGGAGCTGTTTTTT.

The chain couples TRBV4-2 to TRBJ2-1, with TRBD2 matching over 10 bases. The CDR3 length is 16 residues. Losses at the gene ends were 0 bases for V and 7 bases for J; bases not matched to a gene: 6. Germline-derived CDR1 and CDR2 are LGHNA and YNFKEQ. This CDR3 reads CASSQELLAGLNEQFF. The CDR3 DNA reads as TGTGCCAGCAGCCAAGAGTTACTAGCGGGATTAAATGAGCAGTTCTTC.

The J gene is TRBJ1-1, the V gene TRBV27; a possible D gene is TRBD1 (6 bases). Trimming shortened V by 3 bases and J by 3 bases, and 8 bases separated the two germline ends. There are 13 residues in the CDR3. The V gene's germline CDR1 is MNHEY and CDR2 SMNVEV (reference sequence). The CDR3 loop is CASSFGQYTEAFF. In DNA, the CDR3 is TGTGCCAGCAGTTTTGGACAGTACACTGAAGCTTTCTTT.